This T cell receptor beta chain stems from a study of T cell responses to AZD1222 COVID-19 vaccine. Findings and caveats of the study: Donor demographics were predominantly white British with a female majority; clonal diversity may be underestimated. Unmutated variant regions reportedly attract nearly half of all spike-specific TCRs. When two AZD1222 doses had been given, Spike-specific TCR breadth and depth rose.

The repertoire was sequenced with immunoSEQ multiplex PCR; TCRdb's copy has only in-frame clones and lacks some. The sample includes 120,000 to 150,000 clones, 75% to 90% of them seen just once. With respect to this clone: Its specificity is unknown.

Trimming took off 1 base at V and 2 bases at J, with 9 bases between the two ends. The CDR3 is 14 residues long. The germline CDR1 and CDR2 sequences are SEHNR and FQNEAQ (reference sequence). The genes are TRBV7-9 and TRBJ2-7, with a weak D call TRBD2 (5 bases). The sequence derives from an adult in good health. The sequenced sample was peripheral blood, obtained on day 0 of AZD1222 vaccination. CDR3 nucleotides: TGTGCCAGCAGCTTAGATCCGGGGACCTACGAGCAGTACTTC. It yields the protein CASSLDPGTYEQYF.